This T cell receptor beta chain was sequenced during a study of early T cells in non-severe SARS-CoV-2 infection. Study-level findings and limits: Matching against VDJdb likely underestimated virus-specific expansions, favoring anti-spike CD8.

The CDR3 runs to 18 residues. Germline CDR1 and CDR2: SNHLY and FYNNEI. V shed 8 bases and J 1 base; nucleotides not matched to a gene: 12. This clonotype came up a few times. Its antigen remains unidentified. TCRdb processed the 5' RACE reads anew with MiXCR; each CDR3 protein has one entry. The sample includes about 34,000 distinct CDR3 sequences, 5% to 7% of them seen just once. Sequencing input: whole blood. The chain employs TRBV2 and TRBJ2-6, with 9 bases matching TRBD1. This sequence was found in an adult who was a healthcare worker with PCR-confirmed SARS-CoV-2 infection or an uninfected control (not recorded which). The CDR3 region is CASVINRGRGSGANVLTF. The CDR3 nucleotides read TGTGCCAGCGTTATAAACAGGGGGCGCGGTTCTGGGGCCAACGTCCTGACTTTC.